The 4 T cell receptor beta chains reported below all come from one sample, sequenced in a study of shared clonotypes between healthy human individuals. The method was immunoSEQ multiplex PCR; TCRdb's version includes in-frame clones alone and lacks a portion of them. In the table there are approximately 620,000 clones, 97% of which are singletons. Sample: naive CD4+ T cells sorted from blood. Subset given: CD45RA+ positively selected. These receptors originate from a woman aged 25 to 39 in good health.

Written as DNA, the CDR3 is TGTGCCAGCAGCTTACATAGCGGGGGGACATGGGGTAATGAGCAGTTCTTC. Translation: CASSLHSGGTWGNEQFF. The V gene is TRBV7-2, the J gene TRBJ2-1, with 10 bases fitting TRBD2. Trimming removed 2 bases from V and 7 bases from J; junction bases left unmatched: 11. CDR1 is SGHTA and CDR2 is FQGNSA in the germline V gene. The CDR3 totals 17 residues.

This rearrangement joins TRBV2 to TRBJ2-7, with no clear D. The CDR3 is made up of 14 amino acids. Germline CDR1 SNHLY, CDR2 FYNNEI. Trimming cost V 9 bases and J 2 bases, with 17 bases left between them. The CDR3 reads CASGTGSYTYEQYF. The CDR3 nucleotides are TGTGCCAGTGGAACCGGGTCCTATACCTACGAGCAGTACTTC.

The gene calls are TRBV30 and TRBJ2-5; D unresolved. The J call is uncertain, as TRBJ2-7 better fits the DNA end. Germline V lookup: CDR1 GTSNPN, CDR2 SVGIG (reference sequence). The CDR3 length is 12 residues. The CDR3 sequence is CAWSHTTYEQYF. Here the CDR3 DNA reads TGTGCCTGGAGCCACACTACCTACGAGCAGTACTTC.

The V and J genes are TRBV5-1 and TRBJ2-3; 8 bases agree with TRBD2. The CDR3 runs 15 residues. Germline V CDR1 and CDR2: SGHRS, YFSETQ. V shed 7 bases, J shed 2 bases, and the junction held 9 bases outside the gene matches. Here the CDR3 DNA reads TGCGCCAGCTCCCCAGGAGCGGGAGACACAGATACGCAGTATTTT. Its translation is CASSPGAGDTDTQYF.